This T cell receptor beta chain appears in the sequencing data of a study of tumor-infiltrating lymphocytes in primary liver carcinoma. Overall study findings and caveats: No more than about 8-24% of top clones could be seen in all five tumor regions.

With a constant-region primer, TCR beta cDNA was made from roughly 500 ng of total RNA. What produced the TCR beta libraries was three nested multiplex PCR rounds using slightly modified ARM-PCR. TRBV1-TRBV30 forward primers and a C-beta reverse primer were used in the first two PCR rounds, which each ran for about 10 cycles. TCRdb re-called the multiplex PCR reads with MiXCR, one entry per CDR3 protein. This sample has about 29,000 distinct CDR3 sequences, with 75% to 85% found just once. Taking about 20-31 mg of unsorted bulk tissue, the authors co-extracted RNA and DNA. A few counts support this clonotype. The antigen remains unidentified. V was clipped by 6 bases and J by 6 bases, with 11 bases between them. The CDR3 length is 12 residues. Germline loops: CDR1 SGHNT, CDR2 YENEEA.

This TCR was recovered from a man between 40 and 49 years old with primary liver carcinoma and hepatitis B virus infection. Sequenced sample: liver tumor tissue from sampling region 5. The subset: tumor region T5, tumor centre. The chain is built from TRBV11-3 and TRBJ1-1; D ambiguous. In DNA, the CDR3 is TGTGCCAGCAGTCGGACTGGGTCTGAAGCTTTCTTT. It is translated as CASSRTGSEAFF.